The TCR beta chain described here comes from a study of vaccination and CD4 T cells after COVID-19. In the case of this clonotype: Its antigen remains unknown.

Cultured CD4+ T-cell DNA underwent Oncomine TCR Beta short-read sequencing. TCRdb itself ran the PCR reads through MiXCR, one entry per CDR3 protein. The repertoire holds nearly 20,000 distinct CDR3 sequences, with around 80% as singletons. Trimming took 7 bases from V and 3 from J; bases not matched to a gene: 9. The germline gives CDR1 MNHEY, CDR2 SMNVEV (reference sequence). This CDR3 region has 15 residues. Treatment meaning: approximately 10-day PBMC culture with coronavirus spike peptide pools or control peptides (ViraFEST assay). The source is a human donor who received a COVID-19 vaccine. This specimen was CD4+ T cells from blood, cultured in vitro, taken after SARS-CoV-2 vaccination. The V and J genes are TRBV27 and TRBJ2-3; TRBD1 matches 8 bases. CDR3 in amino acids: CASNTQGAGTDTQYF. DNA for the CDR3: TGTGCCAGCAACACTCAGGGGGCGGGGACAGATACGCAGTATTTT.